The 13 T cell receptor beta chains in this list originate from one sample, sequenced in a study of shared clonotypes between healthy human individuals (dated by TCRdb to the early 2020s). Library generation was performed with the immunoSEQ multiplex PCR assay. TCRdb carries this immuneACCESS record with in-frame sequences only. Its versions omit some clonotypes, under half of them owing to an unresolved V gene in the studies checked, with the rest unexplained. The sample profile shows about 820,000 clones; approximately 92% of them were found once. The ten largest clones take up under 30% of the sample. CD8 naive samples were CD45RO-negative cells positively selected for CCR7, giving a CD45RA+CCR7+ population that excluded TemRA cells. Input material: naive CD8+ T cells sorted from blood. Read against the paper, the sample's cell subset or site label means: CD45RA+CCR7+. The receptors originated from a man aged 30 to 45 in good health.

The J gene is TRBJ2-5, the V gene TRBV28; D unclear. Trimming pared 4 bases from V and 2 bases from J, leaving 5 bases between. Germline lookup yields CDR1 MDHEN and CDR2 SYDVKM. This CDR3 has 12 residues. CDR3 amino acids: CASSSLQETQYF. In nucleotides, the CDR3 is TGTGCCAGCAGTTCGCTACAAGAGACCCAGTACTTC. Combining the CDR3 with reference TRBV28 and TRBJ2-5 gives the whole variable domain DVKVTQSSRYLVKRTGEKVFLECVQDMDHENMFWYRQDPGLGLRLIYFSYDVKMKEKGDIPEGYSVSREKKERFSLILESASTNQTSMYLCASSSLQETQYFGPGTRLLVL.

J is TRBJ2-1 and V is TRBV7-9; 10 nucleotides line up with TRBD2. Looked up from germline, CDR1 is SEHNR and CDR2 is FQNEAQ (reference sequence). CDR3 size: 15 residues. The ends lost 5 bases at V and 8 bases at J; junction bases unmatched: 9. The CDR3 region is CASSTGTSAGDEQFF. The CDR3 DNA is TGTGCCAGCAGCACCGGGACTAGCGCCGGGGATGAGCAGTTCTTC.

The V and J genes are TRBV7-9 and TRBJ2-5; D is unclear. The germline gives CDR1 SEHNR, CDR2 FQNEAQ (reference sequence). V was shortened by 0 bases and J by 2 bases, with 4 bases between the two germline ends. The CDR3 spans 13 residues. The CDR3 nucleotides read TGTGCCAGCAGCTTAGCAGTTCAAGAGACCCAGTACTTC. Translation gives CASSLAVQETQYF.

The chain employs TRBV5-1 and TRBJ1-1; D not certain. In germline, CDR1 is SGHRS, CDR2 YFSETQ. The CDR3 spans 15 residues. V was cut by 5 bases and J by 0 bases, with 14 bases left in between. CDR3 in amino acids: CASRSPATMNTEAFF. Written as DNA, the CDR3 is TGCGCCAGCAGGTCCCCGGCTACCATGAACACTGAAGCTTTCTTT.

V is TRBV11-2 and J is TRBJ2-7; TRBD1 aligns across 8 bases. There are 12 residues in the CDR3. V trimming: 5 bases; J trimming: 3 bases; junction bases outside the gene matches: 0. CDR1 SGHAT and CDR2 FQNNGV come from the germline V gene. The CDR3 DNA follows: TGTGCCAGCAGCGGACAGGGCTACGAGCAGTACTTC. Protein product: CASSGQGYEQYF.

The chain has TRBV19 and TRBJ2-1; TRBD2 agrees at 10 bases. Germline V gene sequence: CDR1 LNHDA, CDR2 SQIVND (reference sequence). V was clipped by 3 bases and J by 6 bases; unmatched bases: 2. The CDR3 loop spans 14 amino acids. The CDR3 protein is CASSMSGRANEQFF. CDR3 nucleotide sequence: TGTGCCAGTAGTATGAGCGGGAGGGCCAATGAGCAGTTCTTC.

This clone appeared a single time. The identical CDR3 is also encoded by other nucleotide sequences in the sample. The V call is TRBV15, the J call TRBJ1-1; D is unclear. Trimming left V 1 base short and J 7 bases short, with 10 bases between. From germline, CDR1 is LNHNV and CDR2 YYDKDF (reference sequence). The CDR3 is made up of 13 amino acids. This chain's CDR3 is CATSRGRVDEAFF. Written as DNA, the CDR3 is TGTGCCACCAGCAGAGGCCGGGTCGATGAAGCTTTCTTT. Combining the CDR3 with reference TRBV15 and TRBJ1-1 gives the whole variable domain DAMVIQNPRYQVTQFGKPVTLSCSQTLNHNVMYWYQQKSSQAPKLLFHYYDKDFNNEADTPDNFQSRRPNTSFCFLDIRSPGLGDTAMYLCATSRGRVDEAFFGQGTRLTVV.

The table lists this clone with a count of one. The chain combines TRBV7-2 with TRBJ2-3, with 13 bases lining up with TRBD2. Losses at the gene ends were 4 bases for V and 6 bases for J; bases not matched to a gene: 7. Per germline, CDR1 SGHTA and CDR2 FQGNSA. This CDR3 has 16 amino acids. Here the CDR3 DNA reads TGTGCCAGCAGCTCGGGACTAGCGGGAAGACAGGATACGCAGTATTTT. This translates into CASSSGLAGRQDTQYF.

The chain couples TRBV5-1 to TRBJ1-1; no clear D gene. CDR1 is SGHRS, CDR2 YFSETQ, per germline. The CDR3 loop spans 14 amino acids. Trimming shortened V by 0 bases and J by 0 bases, and 6 bases separated the two germline ends. The CDR3 bases are TGCGCCAGCAGCTTGGACGGGGTGAACACTGAAGCTTTCTTT. This encodes CASSLDGVNTEAFF.

V and J are TRBV7-9 and TRBJ2-7; 7 nucleotides match TRBD2. The CDR3 has 16 residues. Trimming took 8 bases from V and 6 from J; bases not matched to a gene: 19. Per germline, CDR1 SEHNR and CDR2 FQNEAQ (reference sequence). The CDR3 loop reads CASSRTGGINFGEQYF. CDR3 nucleotide sequence: TGTGCCAGCTCTCGCACGGGAGGTATTAATTTTGGCGAGCAGTACTTC.

The chain combines TRBV7-8 with TRBJ2-6; perhaps TRBD1 as D (5 bases). With 4 bases removed from V and 0 bases from J, the gap between germline ends came to 13 bases. The V gene's germline CDR1 is SGHVS and CDR2 FQNEAQ. The length of the CDR3 is 17 residues. Written as DNA, the CDR3 is TGTGCCAGCAGCTCTACAGGACCGAACTCTGGGGCCAACGTCCTGACTTTC. It translates to CASSSTGPNSGANVLTF.

A note on this clone: A junction end diverges from the germline sequence, so it may reflect a read error. V usage is TRBV10-3 and J usage is TRBJ1-1, with D unclear. CDR1 and CDR2 from the germline V gene are ENHRY and SYGVKD. The CDR3 sequence is 14 residues long. The CDR3 loop reads CAISGPPLGVEPFF. The CDR3 nucleotides are TGTGCCATCAGTGGTCCTCCCCTTGGTGTTGAACCTTTCTTT.

The CDR3 DNA reads TGTGCCAGCAGCCACCAATACGAGCAGTACTTC. Amino acids: CASSHQYEQYF. The chain employs TRBV5-6 and TRBJ2-7; D unclear. V was cut by 4 bases and J by 4 bases, with 6 bases left in between. CDR1 is SGHDT and CDR2 is YYEEEE in the germline V gene. The CDR3 runs 11 residues.